Listed here is a single T cell receptor beta chain. The source of the sample is a study of shared clonotypes between healthy human individuals. Looking at the study overall: Plates per donor: three CD4 naive, three CD4 memory, two CD8 naive, one CD8 memory.

TCRdb's copy holds only in-frame clones and misses some; the assay was immunoSEQ multiplex PCR. This table holds around 560,000 clones, around 95% found once. CD8 cells classed as naive were CD45RO-negative and positively selected for CCR7, excluding terminally differentiated effector memory CD45RA+ cells. The V segment lost 7 bases and the J segment 7 bases; nucleotides outside the gene matches: 9. Germline V gives CDR1 SNHLY, CDR2 FYNNEI. The CDR3 spans 15 residues. This TCR was recovered from a woman aged 30 to 39 in good health. Sequencing input: naive CD8+ T cells sorted from blood. The rearrangement uses TRBV2 and TRBJ2-2; 10 positions match TRBD2. The CDR3 bases are TGTGCCAGCACCCTATGGGCTAGCGGGGGCGGGGAGCTGTTTTTT. Translating gives CASTLWASGGGELFF.